The clone carrying this T cell receptor beta chain came up many times. The sample comes from a study of T cells in Graves' hyperthyroidism and ophthalmopathy. V shed 0 bases and J shed 7 bases, with 12 bases lying between them. The CDR3 sequence is 14 residues long. Germline CDR1 SNHLY, CDR2 FYNNEI. TCR beta CDR3 regions were amplified from RNA transcripts. The HTBI set primed first-round TCR CDR3 RT-PCR. TCRdb analysed the multiplex PCR reads with MiXCR anew, one entry per CDR3 protein. The repertoire holds about 480,000 distinct CDR3 sequences, with around an eighth as singletons. The clonotype comes from a woman between 18 and 29 years old with Graves' hyperthyroidism. The specimen sequenced was blood. V gene TRBV2 combines with J gene TRBJ1-2; D unclear. The CDR3 DNA reads as TGTGCCAGCAGTGAAGCAGGGCGGGGTGGTGGCTACACCTTC. Translation: CASSEAGRGGGYTF.